This TCR beta chain appears in the sequencing data of a study of blood T cell repertoires in COVID-19 (dated by TCRdb to the early 2020s). Context from the whole study: Samples covering the acute and convalescent phases of COVID-19 were provided by collaborators in the United States, Italy and Spain. The prospective study material was composed of cDNA or gDNA derived from T cells, B-cell-depleted T cells, or PBMCs. Subjects who had been exposed to COVID-19, were actively infected with it, or had recovered from it provided the deeply sampled blood TCRbeta repertoires that made up the dataset. A freely available public database, intended as a resource for researchers studying the immune response to SARS-CoV-2, is where the repertoires were released. Samples came from the ongoing ImmuneRACE study (first 160 participants) plus 1,254 subjects from 6 global collaborators. A de-identified subject ID, COVID-19 status, age in years and sex were almost always included in the sample metadata. Where available, HLA class I and class II types were taken from metadata supplied by the sample provider and were not determined by assay-based typing.

Concerning this clone: Its specific antigen is unknown. Nothing much larger sits one base from this clone, and base qualities are not available.

The CDR3 runs 15 residues from the cysteine to the phenylalanine. The only DNA kept is the CDR3, 45 bases in frame from the first base. From the germline V gene, CDR1 is MNHEY and CDR2 is SVGAGI. Relative to germline, V is missing 2 bases and J is missing 3 bases, with 5 bases of the junction outside any gene match. The immunoSEQ Assay, a bias-controlled multiplex PCR, was used to amplify TCRbeta CDR3 regions from genomic DNA. Processing in the source paper ran as follows. The number of nucleated cells in each sample was estimated by amplification of reference gene primers within the assay. To quantify the absolute abundance of each unique TCRbeta CDR3 rearrangement, sequence reads were collapsed and filtered. For each sample, productive Simpson clonality was calculated by taking the square root of Simpson's diversity index across productive rearrangements. The immuneACCESS repertoire file appears here via TCRdb, limited to in-frame rearrangements. These files lack a portion of the clones; in checked studies, under half of the deficit traces to unresolved V genes, and the cause of the others is not known. V, J and clone size are taken as reported in that table, and D and trimming were inferred from the DNA itself. The sample includes about 480,000 clones, with 75% to 90% observed a single time. The ten top clones hold 0.9% of the sample.

The full study reports these points: The amount of clinical and demographic metadata varied by source and participant and was provided uncurated.

In Seattle, one collaborating source enrolled patients while the infection was active and tracked those patients longitudinally over the course of disease. Whole blood was collected in K2EDTA tubes by collaborating institutions according to the institutions' own protocols. For TCRbeta analysis, collaborators shipped samples in one of three forms: frozen whole blood, isolated PBMCs, or DNA extracted from either of those sample types. The sequence was obtained from a man between 18 and 35 years old with COVID-19, enrolled during active disease. What was sequenced was peripheral blood. The sequence joins TRBV6-5 to TRBJ2-5; 8 bases in the junction line up with TRBD2. This receptor carries the CDR3 CASSYNSGGEETQYF. The DNA reads as follows: TGTGCCAGCAGTTACAACTCCGGGGGGGAAGAGACCCAGTACTTC.